What follows are 8 T cell receptor beta chains derived from one specimen sequenced in a study of shared clonotypes between healthy human individuals (dated by TCRdb to the early 2020s). The library was generated by the immunoSEQ multiplex PCR assay. TCRdb retrieved this table from immuneACCESS and kept in-frame rearrangements only. Not all clones are present; in checked studies, unresolved V genes account for under half, and no reason is known for the remainder. Counted in this sample were over 400,000 clones; roughly 80% of them appeared once. Approximately 11% of the sample rests with the top ten. The sequenced sample was PBMCs. These receptors were taken from a woman aged 40 to 50 in good health. Some clones in this sample may be carry-over from other donors' samples.

This clone is a singleton in its sample. The J gene is TRBJ2-2, the V gene TRBV7-7, with 7 nucleotides matching TRBD2. Germline V gene lookup returns CDR1 SSHAT and CDR2 FNYEAQ (reference sequence). Losses at the gene ends were 5 bases for V and 4 bases for J; bases not matched to a gene: 1. The length of the CDR3 is 13 residues. This CDR3 is CASSASGTGELFF. CDR3 nucleotides: TGTGCCAGCAGCGCTAGCGGCACCGGGGAGCTGTTTTTT. The whole variable domain, remainder taken from reference TRBV7-7 and TRBJ2-2, is GAGVSQSPRYKVTKRGQDVTLRCDPISSHATLYWYQQALGQGPEFLTYFNYEAQPDKSGLPSDRFSAERPEGSISTLTIQRTEQRDSAMYRCASSASGTGELFFGEGSRLTVL.

Notes on this clone: This sequence is one base from a far larger clone and is likely a read error. This specimen includes other DNA sequences encoding the same CDR3. The chain couples TRBV5-6 to TRBJ2-7; D unclear. Germline values: CDR1 SGHDT, CDR2 YYEEEE. This CDR3 comprises 12 residues. V gave up 4 bases and J gave up 2 bases, with 7 bases separating them. The CDR3 bases are TGTGCCAGCAGCCTGCGGCCCTACGAGCAGTACTTC. This sequence encodes CASSLRPYEQYF.

The CDR3 bases are TGTGCCATCGAGCCCCGGATGGGCAATCAGCCCCAGCATTTT. Protein sequence: CAIEPRMGNQPQHF. V gene TRBV28 combines with J gene TRBJ1-5, with D unclear. V was shortened by 10 bases and J by 2 bases, with 15 bases between the two germline ends. The length of the CDR3 is 14 residues. The germline V gene encodes CDR1 MDHEN and CDR2 SYDVKM.

This chain uses TRBV7-2 with TRBJ2-5; perhaps TRBD2 as D (5 bases). Trimming removed 5 bases from V and 4 bases from J, with 20 bases in between. This CDR3 is 16 amino acids long. The germline V gene has CDR1 SGHTA and CDR2 FQGNSA. The CDR3 DNA reads as TGTGCCAGCAGCCCTCCGTCGACCAAAGAGGGAGAGACCCAGTACTTC. It is translated as CASSPPSTKEGETQYF.

The chain combines TRBV28 with TRBJ2-7; D perhaps matches TRBD1 (6 bases). Germline V gene sequence: CDR1 MDHEN, CDR2 SYDVKM. The CDR3 covers 12 residues. The germline V and J ends were trimmed by 3 bases and 7 bases, with 10 bases remaining between them. The CDR3 sequence is CASSLPGQEQYF. The CDR3 nucleotides are TGTGCCAGCAGTTTGCCTGGACAGGAGCAGTACTTC.

The V and J genes are TRBV5-8 and TRBJ1-2, with D perhaps matching TRBD1 (6 bases). This CDR3 comprises 15 residues. V gave up 0 bases and J gave up 0 bases, with 9 bases separating them. Germline V CDR1 and CDR2: SGHTS, YDEGEE. The CDR3 coding sequence is TGTGCCAGCAGCTTGGCCGGACAGACTAACTATGGCTACACCTTC. Protein product: CASSLAGQTNYGYTF.

J is TRBJ2-7 and V is TRBV6-5; TRBD1 matches 8 bases. Germline V gene lookup returns CDR1 MNHEY and CDR2 SVGAGI. V was clipped by 5 bases and J by 3 bases; unmatched bases: 3. There are 13 residues in the CDR3. The CDR3 here is CASSRQGLYEQYF. In DNA form, the CDR3 reads TGTGCCAGCAGTCGACAGGGGCTCTACGAGCAGTACTTC.

Many counts were recorded for this clone. Within the sample, other DNA sequences also encode this same CDR3. This sequence joins TRBV6-5 and TRBJ2-7; 9 positions match TRBD1. Germline CDR1 and CDR2: MNHEY and SVGAGI. V trimming: 6 bases; J trimming: 5 bases; junction bases outside the gene matches: 11. The CDR3 runs 15 residues. The CDR3 here is CASSPPGTGFHEQYF. The CDR3, as DNA: TGTGCCAGCAGCCCGCCCGGGACAGGGTTTCACGAGCAGTACTTC.